Listed below are T cell receptor beta chains from one sample, sequenced in a study of blood T cell repertoires in COVID-19. Generated by immunoSEQ multiplex PCR, the TCRdb table keeps only in-frame clones and is missing some. This table has 77,000 or so clones, roughly 76% appearing once. Sequencing was done on a sample of peripheral blood. These receptors were obtained from a woman of 80 years or more with active or convalescent COVID-19. CDR3s include the opening cysteine and the closing phenylalanine or tryptophan. Fields, in order: D gene, clone size, J gene, V gene, CDR3 protein, CDR3 DNA. D genes are given only for firm matches. Clone size is shown for a subset of rows, as once, few, many or a class of expanded clone.

d_gene: TRBD1; abundance: NA; j_gene: TRBJ1-5; v_gene: TRBV15; CDR3aa: CATSSRGPWEPQHF; CDR3nt: TGTGCCACCAGCAGCAGGGGGCCCTGGGAGCCCCAGCATTTT
d_gene: TRBD2; abundance: NA; j_gene: TRBJ2-3; v_gene: TRBV5-1; CDR3aa: CASSLAGPRDTQYF; CDR3nt: TGCGCCAGCAGCCTAGCGGGCCCACGAGATACGCAGTATTTT
d_gene: TRBD1; abundance: NA; j_gene: TRBJ2-7; v_gene: TRBV7-9; CDR3aa: CASSFGQGVYEQYF; CDR3nt: TGTGCCAGCAGCTTCGGACAGGGGGTCTACGAGCAGTACTTC
d_gene: TRBD1; abundance: once; j_gene: TRBJ2-4; v_gene: TRBV6-2/TRBV6-3; CDR3aa: CASSYRDRAGYKNIQYF; CDR3nt: TGTGCCAGCAGTTACCGGGACAGGGCTGGTTACAAAAACATTCAGTACTTC
d_gene: NA; abundance: NA; j_gene: TRBJ2-6; v_gene: TRBV5-1; CDR3aa: CASSFAGGSGANVLTF; CDR3nt: TGCGCCAGCAGCTTTGCAGGAGGGTCTGGGGCCAACGTCCTGACTTTC
d_gene: NA; abundance: NA; j_gene: TRBJ1-1; v_gene: TRBV5-1; CDR3aa: CASSLGHGGTEAFF; CDR3nt: TGCGCCAGCAGCTTGGGGCACGGGGGCACTGAAGCTTTCTTT
d_gene: NA; abundance: NA; j_gene: TRBJ2-7; v_gene: TRBV11-2; CDR3aa: CASSSDSQTYEQYF; CDR3nt: TGTGCCAGCAGCTCCGACAGCCAAACCTACGAGCAGTACTTC
d_gene: NA; abundance: NA; j_gene: TRBJ2-2; v_gene: TRBV11-2; CDR3aa: CASSLNRGFTGELFF; CDR3nt: TGTGCCAGCAGCTTAAATAGAGGGTTCACCGGGGAGCTGTTTTTT
d_gene: TRBD2; abundance: NA; j_gene: TRBJ2-5; v_gene: TRBV4-3; CDR3aa: CASSQDLAGGETQYF; CDR3nt: TGCGCCAGCAGCCAAGATTTAGCGGGAGGGGAGACCCAGTACTTC
d_gene: NA; abundance: NA; j_gene: TRBJ1-2; v_gene: TRBV28; CDR3aa: CASSFTQRYLIGYTF; CDR3nt: TGTGCCAGCAGTTTTACGCAGAGGTACCTTATTGGCTACACCTTC
d_gene: TRBD2; abundance: NA; j_gene: TRBJ2-1; v_gene: TRBV7-8; CDR3aa: CASSRLAGVYNEQFF; CDR3nt: TGTGCCAGCAGCCGTCTAGCGGGGGTCTACAATGAGCAGTTCTTC
d_gene: NA; abundance: NA; j_gene: TRBJ1-6; v_gene: TRBV11-2; CDR3aa: CASSPTSRVPYNSPLHF; CDR3nt: TGTGCCAGCAGCCCCACGTCTCGGGTCCCCTATAATTCACCCCTCCACTTT
d_gene: TRBD1; abundance: NA; j_gene: TRBJ1-2; v_gene: TRBV9; CDR3aa: CASSREGGIYGYTF; CDR3nt: TGTGCCAGCTCGCGAGAAGGGGGCATCTATGGCTACACCTTC
d_gene: TRBD1; abundance: NA; j_gene: TRBJ1-4; v_gene: TRBV24-1; CDR3aa: CATSDATPGQKVATNEKLFF; CDR3nt: TGTGCCACCAGTGATGCTACTCCGGGACAGAAAGTTGCAACTAATGAAAAACTGTTTTTT
d_gene: TRBD1; abundance: few; j_gene: TRBJ2-2; v_gene: TRBV5-4; CDR3aa: CASSRRTGGLAGELFF; CDR3nt: TGTGCCAGCAGCCGCCGGACAGGGGGCTTGGCCGGGGAGCTGTTTTTT
d_gene: NA; abundance: NA; j_gene: TRBJ1-2; v_gene: TRBV7-3; CDR3aa: CASSPAGASLNGYTF; CDR3nt: TGTGCCAGCAGCCCGGCGGGGGCCTCATTGAATGGCTACACCTTC
d_gene: NA; abundance: NA; j_gene: TRBJ1-6; v_gene: TRBV6-6; CDR3aa: CASSYKAGDSPLHF; CDR3nt: TGTGCCAGCAGTTACAAAGCGGGGGATTCACCCCTCCACTTT
d_gene: TRBD2; abundance: NA; j_gene: TRBJ2-1; v_gene: TRBV19; CDR3aa: CASKSGTSGGLEQFF; CDR3nt: TGTGCCAGTAAGTCCGGGACTAGCGGGGGACTGGAGCAGTTCTTC
d_gene: NA; abundance: NA; j_gene: TRBJ1-2; v_gene: TRBV6-1; CDR3aa: CASSTGGLGNYGYTF; CDR3nt: TGTGCCAGCAGCACCGGTGGACTGGGAAACTATGGCTACACCTTC
d_gene: NA; abundance: NA; j_gene: TRBJ2-1; v_gene: TRBV7-3; CDR3aa: CASSPAGLRPEQFF; CDR3nt: TGTGCCAGCAGCCCGGCTGGCCTGCGGCCTGAGCAGTTCTTC
d_gene: TRBD1; abundance: once; j_gene: TRBJ1-2; v_gene: TRBV27; CDR3aa: CASSKQGAIGYTF; CDR3nt: TGTGCCAGCAGTAAACAGGGGGCAATTGGCTACACCTTC
d_gene: TRBD1; abundance: NA; j_gene: TRBJ2-5; v_gene: TRBV5-1; CDR3aa: CASSLGQGWETQYF; CDR3nt: TGCGCCAGCAGCTTGGGACAGGGGTGGGAGACCCAGTACTTC
d_gene: NA; abundance: few; j_gene: TRBJ1-4; v_gene: TRBV5-6; CDR3aa: CASSRMGEKLFF; CDR3nt: TGTGCCAGCAGCCGTATGGGCGAAAAACTGTTTTTT
d_gene: TRBD1; abundance: NA; j_gene: TRBJ1-5; v_gene: TRBV6-2/TRBV6-3; CDR3aa: CASSRGQGSNQPQHF; CDR3nt: TGTGCCAGCAGTCGAGGACAGGGAAGCAATCAGCCCCAGCATTTT
d_gene: NA; abundance: NA; j_gene: TRBJ2-4; v_gene: TRBV28; CDR3aa: CASSLTGTTNIQYF; CDR3nt: TGTGCCAGCAGTTTAACAGGGACAACAAACATTCAGTACTTC
d_gene: TRBD1; abundance: few; j_gene: TRBJ2-5; v_gene: TRBV5-4; CDR3aa: CASRSSPGQPETQYF; CDR3nt: TGTGCCAGCAGGTCGTCTCCGGGACAGCCAGAGACCCAGTACTTC
d_gene: NA; abundance: NA; j_gene: TRBJ1-1; v_gene: TRBV10-3; CDR3aa: CAISEVGGRQSTEAFF; CDR3nt: TGTGCCATCAGTGAAGTCGGGGGGCGCCAGAGTACTGAAGCTTTCTTT